This T cell receptor (beta chain) was captured in a study of metastatic and nonmetastatic thyroid tumors. On the study more broadly: Repertoire comparisons spanned blood and tumor or nodule tissue from malignant and benign thyroid patients.

Study results and limitations: Within blood and tumor, benign nodules reportedly had significantly lower TCR beta diversity than malignant thyroid tumors did.

TCRdb reprocessed the PCR reads using MiXCR. This sample carries more than 85,000 clones, 8.6% of them seen once, and the ten largest clones take around 9.2%. Thyroid surgery took place with no prior treatment in any patient. In this sample, this clone turned up many times. Its matching antigen is unknown. Germline lookup yields CDR1 DFQATT and CDR2 SNEGSKA (reference sequence). The CDR3 contains 16 residues. V shed 1 base, J shed 7 bases, and the junction held 10 bases outside the gene matches. This clonotype was obtained from a female donor with papillary thyroid cancer or a benign thyroid nodule (not recorded which). Some clones in this sample may be carry-over from other donors' samples. The rearrangement links TRBV20-1 to TRBJ2-2; TRBD2 aligns across 9 bases. The sample consisted of blood. The CDR3 is CSARVAGGPTGGELFF. The CDR3 coding sequence is TGCAGTGCTAGAGTGGCGGGGGGGCCGACGGGCGGGGAGCTGTTTTTT.